This T cell receptor (beta chain) is from a study of T cell repertoires in cytomegalovirus infection. Overall study context: Epitope selection comprised recently identified HLA-C-restricted CMV epitopes and well-studied HLA-B-restricted CMV epitopes. Public TCR beta signatures indicated both CMV infection and matching HLA type.

The V and J ends lost 7 bases and 1 base, in that order; junction bases with no gene match: 12. The CDR3 runs to 16 residues. Worth noting for this clonotype: Its matching antigen is unknown.

TCRdb called the reads again in MiXCR, with one record for every CDR3 protein. The sample holds under 200,000 distinct CDR3 sequences, 20% to 25% seen once. Source: CD8+ T cells from cultured PBMCs, taken from culture after CMV antigen stimulation. V is TRBV12-3 or TRBV12-4 and J is TRBJ1-2; 7 bases align to TRBD1. This receptor was obtained from a human donor in good health (CMV status not recorded). Some clones in this sample may be carry-over from other donors' samples. CDR3 protein: CASTSAWDSNNYGYTF. The CDR3 DNA is TGTGCCAGCACTTCTGCCTGGGACAGCAATAACTATGGCTACACCTTC.